Below are 30 T cell receptor beta chains sequenced from a single sample in a study of response to subunit inactivated influenza vaccine. TCRdb re-called the RT-PCR reads with MiXCR, one entry per CDR3 protein. The data contain 650,000 to 800,000 distinct CDR3 sequences, about 14% of them singletons. The source was PBMCs from blood, collected 14 days before vaccination. The receptors come from a man in his fifties or sixties who received an inactivated influenza vaccine.

Notes on this clonotype: It may be a read error: a sequence one base away is much more abundant. The chain combines TRBV12-3 or TRBV12-4 with TRBJ2-1, with 8 nucleotides matching TRBD2. This CDR3 spans 15 amino acids. CDR3 in DNA: TGTGCCAGCAGTTCCCCCACTAGCGGACACAAAGAGCAGTTCTTC. Its translation: CASSSPTSGHKEQFF.

V usage is TRBV24-1 and J usage is TRBJ2-1; D is undetermined. The V end was cut by 3 bases, the J end by 7 bases, with 15 bases between. This CDR3 has 15 residues. Germline-derived CDR1 and CDR2 are KGHDR and SFDVKD. The CDR3 is CATSDQTTIDNEQFF. The DNA for the CDR3 is TGTGCCACCAGTGATCAAACTACCATCGATAATGAGCAGTTCTTC.

There are many counts of this clonotype. This chain connects TRBV11-2 to TRBJ1-5; D perhaps matches TRBD1 (6 bases). Germline CDR1 reads SGHAT; CDR2 reads FQNNGV. Deletions cut 0 bases from V and 2 bases from J, with 14 bases between. The CDR3 contains 17 residues. The DNA for the CDR3 is TGTGCCAGCAGCTTAGACGTTACGGGGGCCGGCAATCAGCCCCAGCATTTT. This sequence encodes CASSLDVTGAGNQPQHF.

This clonotype occurred a few times. This chain uses TRBV9 with TRBJ1-2, with 7 bases that match TRBD1. This CDR3 comprises 18 residues. The ends lost 3 bases at V and 2 bases at J; junction bases unmatched: 16. CDR1 is SGDLS, CDR2 YYNGEE, per germline. Here the CDR3 reads CASSASTDRPPLNYGYTF. The CDR3 bases are TGTGCCAGCAGCGCCAGCACGGACAGGCCCCCTCTAAACTATGGCTACACCTTC.

This clonotype was recorded a few times. V and J are TRBV19 and TRBJ2-6, with D uncertain. V was cut by 3 bases and J by 0 bases, with 3 bases left in between. The CDR3 contains 14 residues. Germline CDR1 LNHDA, CDR2 SQIVND (reference sequence). CDR3 bases: TGTGCCAGTAGTATGGCCTCTGGGGCCAACGTCCTGACTTTC. Encoded protein: CASSMASGANVLTF.

As to this clonotype: No conserved phenylalanine or tryptophan ends this CDR3, so it is likely a read error. The rearrangement links TRBV7-8 to TRBJ2-1; D is undetermined. V lost 4 bases and J 8 bases, leaving 9 bases between the germline ends. Germline V CDR1 and CDR2: SGHVS, FQNEAQ. The CDR3 contains 12 residues. CDR3 DNA: TGTGCCAGCAGCTCACCTTCCGATGAGCAGTTCATC. It encodes CASSSPSDEQFI.

The rearrangement links TRBV5-5 to TRBJ1-6, with unresolved D. The CDR3 is made up of 15 amino acids. Germline CDR1 reads SGHKS; CDR2 reads YYEKEE (reference sequence). V lost 4 bases to trimming and J lost 7 bases, with 15 bases between them. The CDR3 sequence: CASSLETVTNSPLHF. The CDR3 coding sequence is TGTGCCAGCAGCCTCGAGACTGTCACAAATTCACCCCTCCACTTT.

This clonotype showed up many times. The chain is built from TRBV11-2 and TRBJ2-5; tentative D call: TRBD2 (5 bases). V lost 3 bases and J 3 bases, leaving 23 bases between the germline ends. Germline V gene sequence: CDR1 SGHAT, CDR2 FQNNGV. The CDR3 covers 18 residues. The CDR3 DNA reads TGTGCCAGCAGCTTTAGGGTGGCACGGGGTGACGAGAAAGAGACCCAGTACTTC. This codes for CASSFRVARGDEKETQYF.

This clonotype was counted between two and nine times. The V gene is TRBV21-1, the J gene TRBJ2-3; no check of the table's D call, TRBD2, against the DNA was made. TRBV21-1 corresponds to a pseudogene. CDR3 size: 19 residues. The CDR3 loop reads CASRGLAGPPGRSTDTQYF. CDR3 nucleotides: TGTGCCAGCAGAGGACTAGCGGGGCCTCCAGGGCGAAGCACAGATACGCAGTATTTT.

This rearrangement joins TRBV4-1 to TRBJ2-3, with D possibly TRBD2 on 6 matching bases. Germline V lookup: CDR1 MGHRA, CDR2 YSYEKL. Trimming took off 0 bases at V and 9 bases at J, with 16 bases between the two ends. The CDR3 loop spans 15 amino acids. CDR3 amino acids: CASSQDRGPGETQYF. CDR3 in DNA: TGCGCCAGCAGCCAAGATCGTGGGCCGGGGGAGACGCAGTATTTT.

This clonotype was seen many times. V usage is TRBV12-3 or TRBV12-4 and J usage is TRBJ2-1; 9 nucleotides agree with TRBD2. The J segment lost 4 bases and the V segment lost 6 bases, leaving 4 bases of the junction unmatched. This CDR3 spans 14 amino acids. The CDR3 nucleotides read TGTGCCAGCAGGACTAGCGGACCTTACAATGAGCAGTTCTTC. Protein: CASRTSGPYNEQFF.

The chain uses TRBV9 and TRBJ2-7, with TRBD2 matching over 8 bases. Losses at the gene ends were 2 bases for V and 0 bases for J; bases not matched to a gene: 1. The CDR3 length is 14 residues. Per germline, CDR1 SGDLS and CDR2 YYNGEE. As DNA, the CDR3 is TGTGCCAGCAGCGTTAGCGGGATCTCCTACGAGCAGTACTTC. Translating gives CASSVSGISYEQYF.

Only a few counts were recorded for this clonotype. The V call is TRBV7-9, the J call TRBJ1-2; unclear D gene. This CDR3 region has 15 residues. In germline, CDR1 is SEHNR, CDR2 FQNEAQ (reference sequence). V gave up 0 bases and J gave up 2 bases, with 10 bases separating them. The CDR3 reads CASSLAGGVNYGYTF. Written as DNA, the CDR3 is TGTGCCAGCAGCTTAGCAGGAGGCGTGAACTATGGCTACACCTTC.

This clonotype was seen a handful of times. The V and J genes are TRBV10-2 and TRBJ1-1, with D unclear. The CDR3 is made up of 14 amino acids. V was trimmed by 2 bases and J by 10 bases, leaving 17 bases between them. CDR1 and CDR2 (germline): WSHSY, SAAADI. The CDR3 is CASSETDTPRRAFF. CDR3 nucleotide sequence: TGCGCCAGCAGTGAGACCGACACTCCCCGGAGAGCTTTCTTT.

The rearrangement uses TRBV12-3 or TRBV12-4 and TRBJ1-2; 7 bases are shared with TRBD1. The CDR3 length is 15 residues. V shed 4 bases, J shed 8 bases, and the junction held 13 bases outside the gene matches. The CDR3 sequence is CASSYGDRQLWGYTF. The CDR3, as DNA: TGTGCCAGCAGTTACGGGGACAGACAGTTATGGGGCTACACCTTC.

This chain uses TRBV6-6 with TRBJ1-2; no firm D call. The germline V and J ends were trimmed by 2 bases and 2 bases, with 6 bases remaining between them. CDR3 length equals 13 residues. From germline, CDR1 is MNHNY and CDR2 SVGAGI (reference sequence). Here the CDR3 DNA reads TGTGCCAGCAGTTACGTAGACAACTATGGCTACACCTTC. Its translation is CASSYVDNYGYTF.

This clonotype was seen repeatedly, ten times or more. The chain combines TRBV2 with TRBJ2-3; 7 bases map to TRBD2. The CDR3 consists of 14 residues. Germline assignment: CDR1 SNHLY and CDR2 FYNNEI. Losses at the gene ends were 6 bases for V and 3 bases for J; bases not matched to a gene: 6. The CDR3 DNA reads TGTGCCAGCAGACTAGCGAGGGAGACAGATACGCAGTATTTT. It encodes CASRLARETDTQYF.

This clonotype appeared many times. The rearrangement links TRBV28 to TRBJ2-7; possibly TRBD2 for D (6 bases). The germline V gene has CDR1 MDHEN and CDR2 SYDVKM. The CDR3 spans 17 residues. Trimming removed 3 bases at V and 1 base at J, with 19 bases between. The CDR3 loop is CASSLFVRDSPSYEQYF. The CDR3 nucleotides read TGTGCCAGCAGTTTGTTCGTTCGGGACTCTCCATCCTACGAGCAGTACTTC.

This chain joins TRBV4-3 and TRBJ2-2, with no clear D. The CDR3 spans 14 residues. The germline CDR1 and CDR2 sequences are LGHNA and YSLEER. Trimming shortened V by 0 bases and J by 9 bases, and 11 bases separated the two germline ends. CDR3 coding DNA: TGCGCCAGCAGCCAAGATCAGGAAAACCGGGAGCTGTTTTTT. This encodes CASSQDQENRELFF.

This sequence joins TRBV15 and TRBJ2-6; TRBD1 might be the D (6 bases). This CDR3 is built from 14 residues. V was trimmed by 9 bases and J by 2 bases, leaving 11 bases between them. Germline CDR1 and CDR2: LNHNV and YYDKDF (reference sequence). CDR3 sequence reads: CATAGVTGANVLTF. The CDR3 DNA is TGTGCCACAGCAGGGGTAACTGGGGCCAACGTCCTGACTTTC.

V gene TRBV6-2 or TRBV6-3 combines with J gene TRBJ2-5; possibly TRBD1 for D (6 bases). The V end was cut by 3 bases, the J end by 5 bases, with 16 bases between. Per germline, CDR1 MNHEY and CDR2 SVGEGT. The CDR3 runs 15 residues. The DNA for the CDR3 is TGTGCCAGCAGTTATGGGGGCCCCCCCCAGGAGACCCAGTACTTC. It encodes CASSYGGPPQETQYF.

The V gene is TRBV14, the J gene TRBJ2-5, with 7 bases that match TRBD1. Germline CDR1 and CDR2: SGHDN and FVKESK. The V and J ends lost 1 base and 0 bases, in that order; junction bases with no gene match: 14. This CDR3 is built from 19 residues. DNA for the CDR3: TGTGCCAGCAGCCAAGTGGTGGGCTTCGGGACAGACAACCAAGAGACCCAGTACTTC. Translating it yields CASSQVVGFGTDNQETQYF.

The table lists this clonotype with a few counts. The chain recombines TRBV2 with TRBJ2-1; maybe TRBD1 (6 bases). CDR3 length equals 16 residues. Trimming pared 2 bases from V and 6 bases from J, leaving 17 bases between. Germline CDR1 and CDR2: SNHLY and FYNNEI. The CDR3 nucleotides are TGTGCCAGCAGTGAATTTTCCCGGGACATTTCCAATGAGCAGTTCTTC. Protein: CASSEFSRDISNEQFF. Using reference TRBV2 and TRBJ2-1 for the parts outside the CDR3, the full variable domain is EPEVTQTPSHQVTQMGQEVILRCVPISNHLYFYWYRQILGQKVEFLVSFYNNEISEKSEIFDDQFSVERPDGSNFTLKIRSTKLEDSAMYFCASSEFSRDISNEQFFGPGTRLTVL.

The J gene is TRBJ2-7, the V gene TRBV4-2; 11 nucleotides agree with TRBD2. CDR1 and CDR2 from the germline V gene are LGHNA and YNFKEQ. J gave up 3 bases and V 1 base, and 8 bases lay outside the gene matches. The CDR3 runs to 17 residues. The CDR3 spells CASSQGKGLAEDYEQYF. CDR3 nucleotide sequence: TGTGCCAGCAGCCAAGGGAAGGGACTAGCGGAAGACTACGAGCAGTACTTC.

Many counts were recorded for this clonotype. This sequence joins TRBV29-1 and TRBJ2-3; D unclear. In germline, CDR1 is SQVTM, CDR2 ANQGSEA. The CDR3 length is 14 residues. Trimming removed 6 bases from V and 0 bases from J, with 13 bases in between. In DNA form, the CDR3 reads TGCAGCGTAGCCGGACGGTATAGCACAGATACGCAGTATTTT. It codes for CSVAGRYSTDTQYF.

CDR3 nucleotide sequence: TGCGCCAGCAGCTCAGCGGACGGGGGGGCCGAGACCCAGTACTTC. Translation gives CASSSADGGAETQYF. This chain joins TRBV5-1 and TRBJ2-5, with TRBD2 identical over 8 bases. CDR3 length: 15 amino acids. Germline V gives CDR1 SGHRS, CDR2 YFSETQ. The V and J ends lost 3 bases and 5 bases, in that order; junction bases with no gene match: 9.

The table lists this clonotype with a few counts. The chain uses TRBV27 and TRBJ2-1; 8 nucleotides line up with TRBD2. CDR3 length: 14 residues. Looked up from germline, CDR1 is MNHEY and CDR2 is SMNVEV (reference sequence). V shed 3 bases, J shed 8 bases, and the junction held 6 bases outside the gene matches. The CDR3 region has the DNA TGTGCCAGCAGTTTCTTGCGGGAGGTCCATGAGCAGTTCTTC. Its protein product is CASSFLREVHEQFF.

This clonotype was recorded a few times. The chain employs TRBV12-3 or TRBV12-4 and TRBJ2-5; D unclear. The CDR3 is 14 residues long. The V gene lost 6 bases and the J gene lost 2 bases, with 13 bases spanning the gap. Written as DNA, the CDR3 is TGTGCCAGCAGGCGTTCGCCGCAACAAGAGACCCAGTACTTC. Amino acids: CASRRSPQQETQYF.

This clonotype was seen more than once but under ten times. This chain joins TRBV4-2 and TRBJ2-1; 8 bases agree with TRBD2. The CDR3 consists of 15 residues. Germline V CDR1 and CDR2: LGHNA, YNFKEQ. After removal of 2 bases from V and 5 bases from J, the junction contained 5 bases not matched to a gene. CDR3 coding DNA: TGTGCCAGCAGCCAAAGCGGGAGCAGCGACAATGAGCAGTTCTTC. It encodes CASSQSGSSDNEQFF.

This clonotype has just a few counts. The chain is built from TRBV3-1 and TRBJ1-5; TRBD1 aligns across 7 bases. Germline V gene sequence: CDR1 LGHDT, CDR2 YNNKEL (reference sequence). The CDR3 extends over 15 amino acids. The V gene end was trimmed by 2 bases and the J gene end by 7 bases; junction bases not matched to a gene: 8. The chain's CDR3 is CASSQSQGVGQPQHF. CDR3 DNA sequence: TGTGCCAGCAGCCAATCCCAGGGGGTAGGGCAGCCCCAGCATTTT.